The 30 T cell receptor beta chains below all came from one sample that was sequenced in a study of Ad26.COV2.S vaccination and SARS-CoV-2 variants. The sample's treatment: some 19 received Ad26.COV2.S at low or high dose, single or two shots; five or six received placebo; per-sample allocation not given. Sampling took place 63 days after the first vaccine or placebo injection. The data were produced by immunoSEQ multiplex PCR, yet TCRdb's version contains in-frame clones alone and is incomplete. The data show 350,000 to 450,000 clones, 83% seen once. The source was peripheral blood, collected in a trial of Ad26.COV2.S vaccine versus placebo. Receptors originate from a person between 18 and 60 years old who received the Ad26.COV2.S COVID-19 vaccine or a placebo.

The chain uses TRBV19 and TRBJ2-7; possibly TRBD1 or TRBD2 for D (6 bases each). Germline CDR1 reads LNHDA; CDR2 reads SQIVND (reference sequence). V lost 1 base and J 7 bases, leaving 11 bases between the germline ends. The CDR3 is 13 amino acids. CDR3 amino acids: CASSIGGAGEQYF. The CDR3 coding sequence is TGTGCCAGTAGTATAGGGGGGGCGGGAGAGCAGTACTTC. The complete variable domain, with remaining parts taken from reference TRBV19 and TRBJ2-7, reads DGGITQSPKYLFRKEGQNVTLSCEQNLNHDAMYWYRQDPGQGLRLIYYSQIVNDFQKGDIAEGYSVSREKKESFPLTVTSAQKNPTAFYLCASSIGGAGEQYFGPGTRLTVT.

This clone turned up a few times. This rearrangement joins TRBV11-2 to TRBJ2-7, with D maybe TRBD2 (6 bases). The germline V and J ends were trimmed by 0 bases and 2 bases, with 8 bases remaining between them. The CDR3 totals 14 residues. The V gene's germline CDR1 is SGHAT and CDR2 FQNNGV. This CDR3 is CASSLDGGTYEQYF. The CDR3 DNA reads TGTGCCAGCAGCTTAGATGGGGGGACCTACGAGCAGTACTTC.

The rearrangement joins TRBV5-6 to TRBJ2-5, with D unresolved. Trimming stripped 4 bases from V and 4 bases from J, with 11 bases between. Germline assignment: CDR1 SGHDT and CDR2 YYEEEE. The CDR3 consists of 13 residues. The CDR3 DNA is TGTGCCAGCAGCCCCGGCCTAGGAGAGACCCAGTACTTC. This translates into CASSPGLGETQYF.

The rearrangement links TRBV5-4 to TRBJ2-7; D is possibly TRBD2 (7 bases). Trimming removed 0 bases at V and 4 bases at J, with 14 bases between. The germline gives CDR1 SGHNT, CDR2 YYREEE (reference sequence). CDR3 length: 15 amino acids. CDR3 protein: CASSLVAGAPYEQYF. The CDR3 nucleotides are TGTGCCAGCAGCTTGGTCGCGGGGGCTCCTTACGAGCAGTACTTC.

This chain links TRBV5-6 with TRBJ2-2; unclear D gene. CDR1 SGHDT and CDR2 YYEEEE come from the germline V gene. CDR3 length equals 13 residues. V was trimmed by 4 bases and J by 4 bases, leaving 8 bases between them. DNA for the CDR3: TGTGCCAGCAGCCACCCCCCCACCGGGGAGCTGTTTTTT. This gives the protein CASSHPPTGELFF.

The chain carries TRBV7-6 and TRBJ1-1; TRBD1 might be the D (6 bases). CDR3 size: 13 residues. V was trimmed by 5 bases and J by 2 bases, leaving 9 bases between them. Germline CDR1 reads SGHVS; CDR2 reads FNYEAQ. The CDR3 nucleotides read TGTGCCAGCAGCAAGGGACAAAACACTGAAGCTTTCTTT. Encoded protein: CASSKGQNTEAFF. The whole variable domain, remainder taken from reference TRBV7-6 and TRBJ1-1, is GAGVSQSPRYKVTKRGQDVALRCDPISGHVSLYWYRQALGQGPEFLTYFNYEAQQDKSGLPNDRFSAERPEGSISTLTIQRTEQRDSAMYRCASSKGQNTEAFFGQGTRLTVV.

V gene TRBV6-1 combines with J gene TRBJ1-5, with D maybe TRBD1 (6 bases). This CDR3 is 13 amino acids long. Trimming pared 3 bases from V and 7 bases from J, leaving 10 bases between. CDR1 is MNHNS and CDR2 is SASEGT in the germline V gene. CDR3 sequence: CASSDQGGQPQHF. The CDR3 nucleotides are TGTGCCAGCAGTGACCAAGGGGGGCAGCCCCAGCATTTT.

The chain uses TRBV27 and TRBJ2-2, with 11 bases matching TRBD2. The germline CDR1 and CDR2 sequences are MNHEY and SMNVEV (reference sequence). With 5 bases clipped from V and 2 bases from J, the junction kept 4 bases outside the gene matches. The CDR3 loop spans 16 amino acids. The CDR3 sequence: CASSPRLAGNTGELFF. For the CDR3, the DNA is TGTGCCAGCAGTCCACGACTAGCGGGAAACACCGGGGAGCTGTTTTTT.

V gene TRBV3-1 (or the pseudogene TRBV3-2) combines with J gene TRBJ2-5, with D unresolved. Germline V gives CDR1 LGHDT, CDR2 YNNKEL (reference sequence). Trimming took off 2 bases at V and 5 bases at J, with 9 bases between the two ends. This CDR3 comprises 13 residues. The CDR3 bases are TGTGCCAGCAGCCAATCAGGTTCGGAGACCCAGTACTTC. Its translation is CASSQSGSETQYF.

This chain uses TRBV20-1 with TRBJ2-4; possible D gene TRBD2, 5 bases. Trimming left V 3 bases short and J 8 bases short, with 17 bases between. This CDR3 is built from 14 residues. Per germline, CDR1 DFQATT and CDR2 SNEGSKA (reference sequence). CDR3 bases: TGCAGTGCTAGTCGGCGAGGGTCACTAGACATTCAGTACTTC. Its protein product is CSASRRGSLDIQYF.

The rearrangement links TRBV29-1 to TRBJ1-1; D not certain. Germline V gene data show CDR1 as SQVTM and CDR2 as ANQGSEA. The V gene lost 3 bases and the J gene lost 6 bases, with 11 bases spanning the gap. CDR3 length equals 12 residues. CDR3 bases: TGCAGCGTTGATGGAAAGTCCGCTGAAGCTTTCTTT. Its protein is CSVDGKSAEAFF.

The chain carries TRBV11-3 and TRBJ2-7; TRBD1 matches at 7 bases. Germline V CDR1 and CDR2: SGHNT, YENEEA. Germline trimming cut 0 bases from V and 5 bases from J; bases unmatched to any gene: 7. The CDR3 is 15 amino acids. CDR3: CASSLDPGTANEQYF. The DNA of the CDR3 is TGTGCCAGCAGCTTAGACCCAGGGACAGCCAACGAGCAGTACTTC.

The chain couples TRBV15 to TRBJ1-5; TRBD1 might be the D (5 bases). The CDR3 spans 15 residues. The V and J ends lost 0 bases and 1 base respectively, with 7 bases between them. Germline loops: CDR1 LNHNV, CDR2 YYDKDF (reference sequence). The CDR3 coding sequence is TGTGCCACCAGCAGAGAATGGGGGAGCAATCAGCCCCAGCATTTT. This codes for CATSREWGSNQPQHF.

CDR3 protein: CSAPGLGDYGYTF. Here the CDR3 DNA reads TGCAGCGCCCCCGGGCTAGGGGACTATGGCTACACCTTC. The chain employs TRBV29-1 and TRBJ1-2; D possibly corresponds to TRBD1 (5 bases). This CDR3 has 13 amino acids. V was trimmed by 7 bases and J by 3 bases, leaving 15 bases between them. Germline CDR1 SQVTM, CDR2 ANQGSEA.

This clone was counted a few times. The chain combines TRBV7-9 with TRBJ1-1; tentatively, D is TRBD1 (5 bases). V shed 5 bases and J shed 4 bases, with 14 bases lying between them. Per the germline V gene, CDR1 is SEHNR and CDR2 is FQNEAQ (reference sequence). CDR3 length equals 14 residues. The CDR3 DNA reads TGTGCCAGCAGCCCGCGACAGTTTCCCACTGAAGCTTTCTTT. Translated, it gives CASSPRQFPTEAFF.

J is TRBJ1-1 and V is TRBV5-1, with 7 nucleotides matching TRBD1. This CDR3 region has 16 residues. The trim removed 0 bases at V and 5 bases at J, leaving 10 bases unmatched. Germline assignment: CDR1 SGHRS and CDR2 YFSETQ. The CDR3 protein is CASSLGQGDMGTEAFF. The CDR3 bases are TGCGCCAGCAGCTTGGGGCAGGGGGACATGGGGACTGAAGCTTTCTTT.

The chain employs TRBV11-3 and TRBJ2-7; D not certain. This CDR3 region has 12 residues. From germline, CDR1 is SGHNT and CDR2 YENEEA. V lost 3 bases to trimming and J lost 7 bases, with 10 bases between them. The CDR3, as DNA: TGTGCCAGCAGCTTTTCCTTGTGGGAGCAGTACTTC. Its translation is CASSFSLWEQYF. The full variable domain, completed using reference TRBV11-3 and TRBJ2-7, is EAGVVQSPRYKIIEKKQPVAFWCNPISGHNTLYWYLQNLGQGPELLIRYENEEAVDDSQLPKDRFSAERLKGVDSTLKIQPAELGDSAVYLCASSFSLWEQYFGPGTRLTVT.

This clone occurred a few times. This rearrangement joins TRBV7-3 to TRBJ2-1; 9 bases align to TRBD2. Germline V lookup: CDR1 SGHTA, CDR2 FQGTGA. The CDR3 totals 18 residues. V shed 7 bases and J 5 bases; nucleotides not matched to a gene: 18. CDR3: CASTPQAWSSGANNEQFF. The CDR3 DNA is TGTGCCAGCACCCCACAGGCGTGGTCTAGCGGGGCTAACAATGAGCAGTTCTTC.

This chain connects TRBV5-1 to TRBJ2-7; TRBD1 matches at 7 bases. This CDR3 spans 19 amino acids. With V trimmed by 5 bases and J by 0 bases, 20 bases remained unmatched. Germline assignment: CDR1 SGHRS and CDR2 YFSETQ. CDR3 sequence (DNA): TGCGCCAGCAGTCGGACCCGGGACAGTGGCATCCCAGTCTCCTACGAGCAGTACTTC. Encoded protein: CASSRTRDSGIPVSYEQYF.

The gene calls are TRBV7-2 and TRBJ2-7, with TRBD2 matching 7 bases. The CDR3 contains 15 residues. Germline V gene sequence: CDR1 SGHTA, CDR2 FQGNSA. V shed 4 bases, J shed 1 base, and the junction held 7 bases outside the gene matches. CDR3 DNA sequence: TGTGCCAGCAGCTACGCGGGAGTGACTTCCTACGAGCAGTACTTC. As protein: CASSYAGVTSYEQYF.

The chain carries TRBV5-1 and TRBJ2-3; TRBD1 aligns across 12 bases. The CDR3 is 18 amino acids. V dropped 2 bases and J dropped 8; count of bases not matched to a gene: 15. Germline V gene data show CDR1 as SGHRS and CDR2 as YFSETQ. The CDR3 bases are TGCGCCAGCAGCTTCCAACATCTGCCGGGACAGGGGGCAAGTACGCAGTATTTT. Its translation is CASSFQHLPGQGASTQYF.

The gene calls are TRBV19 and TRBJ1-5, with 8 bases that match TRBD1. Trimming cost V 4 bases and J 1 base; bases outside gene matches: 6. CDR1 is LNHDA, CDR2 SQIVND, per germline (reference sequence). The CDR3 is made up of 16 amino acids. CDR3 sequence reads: CASSRRTGRSNQPQHF. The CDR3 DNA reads TGTGCCAGTAGTAGACGGACAGGGAGGAGCAATCAGCCCCAGCATTTT.

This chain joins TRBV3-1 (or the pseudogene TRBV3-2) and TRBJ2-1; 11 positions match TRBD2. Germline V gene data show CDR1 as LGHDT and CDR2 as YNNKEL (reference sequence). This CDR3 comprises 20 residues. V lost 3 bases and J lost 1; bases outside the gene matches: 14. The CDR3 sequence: CASSQGLPLAGGGSYNEQFF. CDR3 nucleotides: TGTGCCAGCAGCCAGGGACTACCTCTAGCGGGAGGAGGGTCCTACAATGAGCAGTTCTTC.

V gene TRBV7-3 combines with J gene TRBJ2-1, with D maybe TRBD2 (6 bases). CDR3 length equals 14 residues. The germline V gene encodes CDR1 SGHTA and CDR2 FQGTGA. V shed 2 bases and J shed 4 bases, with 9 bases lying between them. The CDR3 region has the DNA TGTGCCAGCAGCTTAGATAGCGGTTACAATGAGCAGTTCTTC. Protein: CASSLDSGYNEQFF.

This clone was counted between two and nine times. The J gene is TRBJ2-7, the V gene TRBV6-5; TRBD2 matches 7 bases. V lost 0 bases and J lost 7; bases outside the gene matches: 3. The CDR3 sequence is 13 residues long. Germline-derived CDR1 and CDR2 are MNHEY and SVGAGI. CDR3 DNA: TGTGCCAGCAGTTACTCGATGGGAGGGGAGCAGTACTTC. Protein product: CASSYSMGGEQYF.

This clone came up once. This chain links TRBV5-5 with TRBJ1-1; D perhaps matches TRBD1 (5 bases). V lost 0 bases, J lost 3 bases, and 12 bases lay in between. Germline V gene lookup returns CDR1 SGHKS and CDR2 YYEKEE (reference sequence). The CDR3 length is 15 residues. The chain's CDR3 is CASSLAPTGYTEAFF. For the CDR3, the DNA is TGTGCCAGCAGCTTGGCCCCCACAGGTTACACTGAAGCTTTCTTT.

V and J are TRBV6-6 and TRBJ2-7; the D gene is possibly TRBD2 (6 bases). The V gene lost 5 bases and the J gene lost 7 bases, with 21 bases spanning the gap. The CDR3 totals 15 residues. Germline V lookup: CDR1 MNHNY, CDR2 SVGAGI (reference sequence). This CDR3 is CASSPQGGASREQYF. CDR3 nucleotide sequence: TGTGCCAGCAGTCCCCAGGGAGGAGCGTCAAGAGAGCAGTACTTC.

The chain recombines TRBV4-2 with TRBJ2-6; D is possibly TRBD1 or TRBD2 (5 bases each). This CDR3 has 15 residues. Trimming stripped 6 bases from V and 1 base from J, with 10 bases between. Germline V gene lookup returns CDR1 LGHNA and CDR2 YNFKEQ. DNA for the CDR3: TGTGCCAGCAGGGGGGTGTTATCTGGGGCCAACGTCCTGACTTTC. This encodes CASRGVLSGANVLTF.

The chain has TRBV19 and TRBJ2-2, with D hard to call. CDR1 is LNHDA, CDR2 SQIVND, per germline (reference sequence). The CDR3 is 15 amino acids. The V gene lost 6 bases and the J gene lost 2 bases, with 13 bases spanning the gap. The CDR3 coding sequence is TGTGCCAGTAGGACGGGTCAAGCCAACACCGGGGAGCTGTTTTTT. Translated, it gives CASRTGQANTGELFF.

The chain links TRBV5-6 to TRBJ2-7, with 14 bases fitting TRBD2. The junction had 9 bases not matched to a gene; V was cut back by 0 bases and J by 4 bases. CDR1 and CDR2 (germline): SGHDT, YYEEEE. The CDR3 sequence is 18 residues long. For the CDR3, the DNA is TGTGCCAGCAGCTTGGCTGCGGGACTAGCGGGAGAGGCGTACGAGCAGTACTTC. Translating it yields CASSLAAGLAGEAYEQYF.